The clone carrying this TCR beta chain was seen a few times. The sample belongs to a study of cytomegalovirus exposure and HLA in healthy donors. Study as a whole: About 85 million unique TCRs from HLA-typed donors were held in an early release of data.

Germline CDR1 SGHTA, CDR2 FQGNSA. This CDR3 spans 16 amino acids. V was clipped by 1 base and J by 2 bases, with 12 bases between them. PCR amplification relied on 60 Vbeta primers (plus 13 Jbeta primers). TCRdb keeps only in-frame clones here, not all; method: immunoSEQ multiplex PCR. The data contain around 150,000 clones, roughly 76% of them singletons. This chain links TRBV7-2 with TRBJ1-5; no reliable D call. This sequence was found in a human donor in good health. The material sequenced was PBMCs. The CDR3 DNA follows: TGTGCCAGCAGCTTAGTGGGGTCGGGAGGCAATCAGCCCCAGCATTTT. This translates into CASSLVGSGGNQPQHF.